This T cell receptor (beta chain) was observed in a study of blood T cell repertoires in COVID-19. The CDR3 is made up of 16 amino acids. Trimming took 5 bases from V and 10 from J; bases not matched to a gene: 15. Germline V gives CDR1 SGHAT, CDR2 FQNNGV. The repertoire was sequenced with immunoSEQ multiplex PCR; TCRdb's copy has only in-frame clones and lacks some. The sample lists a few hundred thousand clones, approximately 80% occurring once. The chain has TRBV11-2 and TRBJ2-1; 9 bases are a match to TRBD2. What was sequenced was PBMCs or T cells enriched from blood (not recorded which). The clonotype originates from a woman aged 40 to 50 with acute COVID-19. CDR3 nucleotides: TGTGCCAGCAGCCCGACAGCGGGAGGCCTGGAGGGGGAGCAGTTCTTC. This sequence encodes CASSPTAGGLEGEQFF.